This T cell receptor (beta chain) was sequenced for a study of blood T cell repertoires in COVID-19. Here immunoSEQ multiplex PCR was the method, and the copy in TCRdb shows in-frame clones only, minus some. In the table there are 200,000 to 300,000 clones, around 90% of which are singletons. Trimming at V came to 5 bases and at J to 3 bases, leaving 8 bases not matched to a gene. Germline values: CDR1 SGHDN, CDR2 FVKESK. This CDR3 comprises 15 residues. Material for sequencing was peripheral blood. The chain recombines TRBV14 with TRBJ2-7; 9 positions match TRBD1. The TCR comes from a human donor in a cohort sampled during active COVID-19. CDR3 sequence: CASSVGTGKSYEQYF. In nucleotides, the CDR3 is TGTGCCAGCAGCGTCGGGACAGGGAAGAGCTACGAGCAGTACTTC.